Given below is one TCR beta chain in context. Its antigen is undetermined. Germline V gene data show CDR1 as SNHLY and CDR2 as FYNNEI. There are 18 residues in the CDR3. The V end lost 1 base, the J end lost 5 bases, and 20 bases lay between the germline ends. These data originate in a study of T cell repertoires in cytomegalovirus infection. Study details: Both CMV infection and a matching HLA type were indicated by public TCR beta signatures. Broader study findings: Predominance within the ex vivo response was attributable to HLA-C-restricted CMV-specific TCR beta clonotypes.

TCRdb reanalysed the reads using MiXCR and keeps one entry per CDR3 protein. The table shows under 90,000 distinct CDR3 sequences, with around half occurring only once. This chain uses TRBV2 with TRBJ2-2, with a possible D match to TRBD2 (6 bases). Source: CD8+ T cells from cultured PBMCs, taken from culture after CMV antigen stimulation. This TCR was recovered from a human donor in good health (CMV status not recorded). Some clones in this sample may be carry-over from other donors' samples. DNA for the CDR3: TGTGCCAGCAGTGAAGTAGCGGTGACGGCCGAGGTGACCGGGGAGCTGTTTTTT. It codes for CASSEVAVTAEVTGELFF.